The 23 T cell receptor beta chains listed next were all sequenced from one sample in a study of T cells in Graves' hyperthyroidism and ophthalmopathy. RNA transcripts served as the template for amplifying TCR beta CDR3 regions. During a first-round RT-PCR of the TCR CDR3, the HTBI primer set was used. TCRdb re-analysed the multiplex PCR reads in MiXCR, keeping a single row per CDR3 protein. This table holds some 800,000 distinct CDR3 sequences, over 35% found once. The sequenced sample was blood. Receptors were obtained from a young man with Graves' hyperthyroidism.

The table lists this clonotype with a few counts. In DNA form, the CDR3 reads TGTGCCAGCAGCGGGTGGGGTCAGCCCCAGCATTTT. Protein sequence: CASSGWGQPQHF. This sequence joins TRBV5-6 and TRBJ1-5; D not resolved. V lost 4 bases and J 6 bases, leaving 8 bases between the germline ends. CDR3 length: 12 residues. CDR1 SGHDT and CDR2 YYEEEE come from the germline V gene.

This clonotype was recorded a few times. The chain couples TRBV12-3 or TRBV12-4 to TRBJ1-5; the D gene is possibly TRBD1 (6 bases). The CDR3 sequence is 14 residues long. The ends were cut back, 5 bases at V and 5 bases at J, with 13 bases in the middle. In DNA, the CDR3 is TGTGCCAGCAGTCTACAGGGTCTCGATCAGCCCCAGCATTTT. Encoded protein: CASSLQGLDQPQHF.

As for this clonotype: A much larger clonotype is one base distant, so this may be a read error. V gene TRBV5-1 combines with J gene TRBJ1-1; D is undetermined. The V gene's germline CDR1 is SGHRS and CDR2 YFSETQ. The CDR3 extends over 15 amino acids. The CDR3 coding sequence is TGCGCCGGCAGCTTGGCCGAACAGATGAACACTGAAGCTTTCTTT. It specifies CAGSLAEQMNTEAFF. Combining the CDR3 with reference TRBV5-1 and TRBJ1-1 gives the whole variable domain KAGVTQTPRYLIKTRGQQVTLSCSPISGHRSVSWYQQTPGQGLQFLFEYFSETQRNKGNFPGRFSGRQFSNSRSEMNVSTLELGDSALYLCAGSLAEQMNTEAFFGQGTRLTVV.

This clonotype was seen only a few times. This chain uses TRBV10-3 with TRBJ2-2; 9 bases line up with TRBD1. The CDR3 contains 13 residues. V lost 10 bases, J lost 8 bases, and 8 bases stayed unmatched. Germline V gene lookup returns CDR1 ENHRY and CDR2 SYGVKD. The DNA of the CDR3 is TGTGCCAGCAGCTGGGGACAGGGAGGGGAGCTGTTTTTT. Translated, it gives CASSWGQGGELFF.

There are a few counts of this clonotype. The V call is TRBV12-3 or TRBV12-4, the J call TRBJ2-7; 9 bases line up with TRBD1. The trim removed 6 bases at V and 4 bases at J, leaving 10 bases unmatched. This CDR3 has 15 residues. As DNA, the CDR3 is TGTGCCAGCAGCCCTACAGGGGGCGGCGGATACGAGCAGTACTTC. Translation gives CASSPTGGGGYEQYF.

Worth noting for this clonotype: This could be a read error, since a much larger clone is one nucleotide away. The chain employs TRBV7-8 and TRBJ2-7; the D gene is possibly TRBD1 (6 bases). This CDR3 spans 13 amino acids. V was trimmed by 4 bases and J by 6 bases, leaving 13 bases between them. CDR1 SGHVS and CDR2 FQNEAQ come from the germline V gene. The CDR3 DNA follows: TGTGCCAGCAGCTCAGCCGGGACACCCGAGCAGTACTTC. It is translated as CASSSAGTPEQYF. Full variable domain (missing parts from reference TRBV7-8 and TRBJ2-7): GAGVSQSPRYKVAKRGQDVALRCDPISGHVSLFWYQQALGQGPEFLTYFQNEAQLDKSGLPSDRFFAERPEGSVSTLKIQRTQQEDSAVYLCASSSAGTPEQYFGPGTRLTVT.

This clonotype was observed at least ten times. The chain joins TRBV20-1 to TRBJ1-6; D uncertain. This CDR3 contains 11 residues. In germline, CDR1 is DFQATT, CDR2 SNEGSKA (reference sequence). V was pared by 6 bases and J by 14 bases, with 14 bases between. CDR3 in amino acids: CSARVLWALHF. The CDR3 nucleotides read TGCAGTGCCCGGGTCCTCTGGGCCCTCCACTTT.

The chain carries TRBV5-4 and TRBJ2-7; D is undetermined. Trimming shortened V by 4 bases and J by 5 bases, and 22 bases separated the two germline ends. CDR3 size: 16 residues. In germline, CDR1 is SGHNT, CDR2 YYREEE (reference sequence). The CDR3 DNA sequence: TGTGCCAGCAGCCTCCGGAGAATAGCCGGGTTAAACGAGCAGTACTTC. Translating it yields CASSLRRIAGLNEQYF. Complete variable domain (other parts from reference TRBV5-4 and TRBJ2-7): ETGVTQSPTHLIKTRGQQVTLRCSSQSGHNTVSWYQQALGQGPQFIFQYYREEENGRGNFPPRFSGLQFPNYSSELNVNALELDDSALYLCASSLRRIAGLNEQYFGPGTRLTVT.

The V gene is TRBV2, the J gene TRBJ1-6, with 7 nucleotides matching TRBD1. With 6 bases clipped from V and 11 bases from J, the junction kept 13 bases outside the gene matches. The CDR3 has 15 residues. Germline-derived CDR1 and CDR2 are SNHLY and FYNNEI. CDR3: CASSLAGGGTTPLHF. In DNA form, the CDR3 reads TGTGCCAGCAGCTTAGCAGGGGGTGGAACGACACCCCTCCACTTT.

This clonotype was observed a few times. V and J are TRBV7-9 and TRBJ1-4; unclear D gene. The CDR3 spans 11 residues. The V end lost 5 bases, the J end lost 6 bases, and 4 bases lay between the germline ends. The germline gives CDR1 SEHNR, CDR2 FQNEAQ (reference sequence). CDR3 coding DNA: TGTGCCAGCAGCAAGGATGAAAAACTGTTTTTT. Its protein is CASSKDEKLFF.

This rearrangement joins TRBV9 to TRBJ2-7, with D uncertain. Deletions cut 4 bases from V and 5 bases from J, with 22 bases between. CDR3 length: 16 residues. CDR1 is SGDLS, CDR2 YYNGEE, per germline. This chain's CDR3 is CASSPSTFIPLNEQYF. CDR3 coding DNA: TGTGCCAGCAGCCCCTCCACCTTTATCCCCCTGAACGAGCAGTACTTC.

This clonotype appeared many times. The chain combines TRBV2 with TRBJ2-5; D gene ambiguous. The CDR3 totals 14 residues. The germline V gene has CDR1 SNHLY and CDR2 FYNNEI. Trimming took 2 bases from V and 0 from J, leaving 7 bases between them. CDR3 sequence: CASSERAYQETQYF. The DNA for the CDR3 is TGTGCCAGCAGTGAAAGGGCCTACCAAGAGACCCAGTACTTC. Filled out from reference TRBV2 and TRBJ2-5, the complete variable domain reads EPEVTQTPSHQVTQMGQEVILRCVPISNHLYFYWYRQILGQKVEFLVSFYNNEISEKSEIFDDQFSVERPDGSNFTLKIRSTKLEDSAMYFCASSERAYQETQYFGPGTRLLVL.

The chain is built from TRBV9 and TRBJ2-6; D is perhaps TRBD1 (6 bases). Germline lookup yields CDR1 SGDLS and CDR2 YYNGEE. V gave up 3 bases and J gave up 0 bases, with 13 bases separating them. The CDR3 has 17 residues. CDR3 sequence: CASSGGQTPSGANVLTF. CDR3 nucleotide sequence: TGTGCCAGCAGCGGGGGACAAACTCCCTCTGGGGCCAACGTCCTGACTTTC. Variable domain in full (rest from reference TRBV9 and TRBJ2-6): DSGVTQTPKHLITATGQRVTLRCSPRSGDLSVYWYQQSLDQGLQFLIQYYNGEERAKGNILERFSAQQFPDLHSELNLSSLELGDSALYFCASSGGQTPSGANVLTFGAGSRLTVL.

In regard to this clonotype: A read error is possible here, since a much larger clone lies one base away. The chain recombines TRBV29-1 with TRBJ2-2; D is undetermined. This CDR3 is 13 amino acids long. Germline loops: CDR1 SQVTM, CDR2 ANQGSEA. Written as DNA, the CDR3 is TGCAGCGTTGGGGCAGCAACCACCGAGGAGCTGTTTTTT. Residues: CSVGAATTEELFF.

This clonotype showed up just a few times. The rearrangement links TRBV6-4 to TRBJ1-1, with 10 bases matching TRBD1. In germline, CDR1 is MRHNA, CDR2 SNTAGT. This CDR3 is 15 amino acids long. Unmatched junction bases numbered 7, after V lost 5 bases and J lost 4 bases. The CDR3 spells CASSSPRTGGTEAFF. The CDR3 region has the DNA TGTGCCAGCAGTTCCCCCAGGACAGGGGGCACTGAAGCTTTCTTT.

This clonotype was seen ten or more times. The chain uses TRBV14 and TRBJ1-1; D is ambiguous. The V end was cut by 2 bases, the J end by 1 base, with 8 bases between. The germline CDR1 and CDR2 sequences are SGHDN and FVKESK. There are 14 residues in the CDR3. CDR3 nucleotide sequence: TGTGCCAGCAGCCAAAGAACGGGGAACACTGAAGCTTTCTTT. Residues: CASSQRTGNTEAFF. The entire variable domain, with the rest obtained from reference TRBV14 and TRBJ1-1, is as follows: EAGVTQFPSHSVIEKGQTVTLRCDPISGHDNLYWYRRVMGKEIKFLLHFVKESKQDESGMPNNRFLAERTGGTYSTLKVQPAELEDSGVYFCASSQRTGNTEAFFGQGTRLTVV.

This clonotype was seen at least ten times. The chain uses TRBV5-1 and TRBJ2-7, with D perhaps TRBD1 (6 bases). V lost 3 bases and J 3 bases, leaving 10 bases between the germline ends. Per germline, CDR1 SGHRS and CDR2 YFSETQ. This CDR3 has 13 residues. CDR3 residues: CASSSLDSYEQYF. The CDR3 region has the DNA TGCGCCAGCAGCTCTTTGGACAGCTACGAGCAGTACTTC.

This chain connects TRBV7-9 to TRBJ2-5; the match to TRBD1 covers 8 bases. The CDR3 runs 13 residues. Looked up from germline, CDR1 is SEHNR and CDR2 is FQNEAQ (reference sequence). With 3 bases clipped from V and 7 bases from J, the junction kept 4 bases outside the gene matches. CDR3 sequence (DNA): TGTGCCAGCAGCTTCGCCGGGACAGGGACCCAGTACTTC. Translating gives CASSFAGTGTQYF.

This clonotype was picked up many times. The chain is built from TRBV29-1 and TRBJ2-6; no reliable D call. V shed 3 bases and J shed 4 bases, with 10 bases lying between them. Germline CDR1 reads SQVTM; CDR2 reads ANQGSEA. The CDR3 contains 14 residues. Here the CDR3 DNA reads TGCAGCGTTGAGGGGTACGAAGGGGCCAACGTCCTGACTTTC. Translation: CSVEGYEGANVLTF.

A remark on this clonotype: This sequence may be a read error, since a much larger clone differs from it by one base. The V and J genes are TRBV10-2 and TRBJ1-1; D ambiguous. Germline CDR1 is WSHSY and CDR2 is SAAADI. The V and J ends lost 4 bases and 3 bases respectively, with 12 bases between them. The CDR3 consists of 14 residues. CDR3 amino acids: CASSGSHYYTEAFF. In DNA, the CDR3 is TGCGCCAGCAGTGGGTCCCACTATTACACTGAAGCTTTCTTT.

This clonotype was seen a few times. The chain has TRBV9 and TRBJ2-7, with D possibly TRBD2 on 6 matching bases. CDR3 size: 13 residues. V dropped 0 bases and J dropped 9 bases, with 13 bases sitting between them. From germline, CDR1 is SGDLS and CDR2 YYNGEE. The CDR3 here is CASSVEGSGTQYF. Here the CDR3 DNA reads TGTGCCAGCAGCGTAGAAGGTAGCGGAACGCAGTACTTC.

This clonotype appeared many times. The gene calls are TRBV11-2 and TRBJ2-5; D might be TRBD2 (5 bases). The CDR3 is 13 residues long. Germline V gene sequence: CDR1 SGHAT, CDR2 FQNNGV. With 5 bases removed from V and 3 bases from J, the gap between germline ends came to 10 bases. CDR3 sequence: CASSPRDEETQYF. The CDR3, as DNA: TGTGCCAGCAGCCCCCGGGATGAAGAGACCCAGTACTTC.

This clonotype was recorded a few times. This chain joins TRBV6-6 and TRBJ2-5; 10 bases are shared with TRBD2. The CDR3 is 15 residues long. In germline, CDR1 is MNHNY, CDR2 SVGAGI (reference sequence). V lost 1 base, J lost 3 bases, and 2 bases stayed unmatched. The CDR3 coding sequence is TGTGCCAGCAGTTACTTAGGGACTAGCGAAGAGACCCAGTACTTC. It specifies CASSYLGTSEETQYF.